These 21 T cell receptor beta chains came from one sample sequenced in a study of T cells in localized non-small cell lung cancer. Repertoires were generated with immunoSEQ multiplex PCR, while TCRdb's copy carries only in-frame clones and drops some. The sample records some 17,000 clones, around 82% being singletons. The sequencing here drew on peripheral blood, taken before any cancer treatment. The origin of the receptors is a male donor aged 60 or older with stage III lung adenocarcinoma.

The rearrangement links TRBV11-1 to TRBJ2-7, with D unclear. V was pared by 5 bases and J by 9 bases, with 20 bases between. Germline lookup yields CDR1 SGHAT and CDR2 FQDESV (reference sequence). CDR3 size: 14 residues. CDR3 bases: TGTGCCAGCAGCCGGGCCGGGTCCAACTCGGGGCAGTACTTC. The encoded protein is CASSRAGSNSGQYF. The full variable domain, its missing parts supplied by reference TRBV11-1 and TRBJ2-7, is EAEVAQSPRYKITEKSQAVAFWCDPISGHATLYWYRQILGQGPELLVQFQDESVVDDSQLPKDRFSAERLKGVDSTLKIQPAELGDSAMYLCASSRAGSNSGQYFGPGTRLTVT.

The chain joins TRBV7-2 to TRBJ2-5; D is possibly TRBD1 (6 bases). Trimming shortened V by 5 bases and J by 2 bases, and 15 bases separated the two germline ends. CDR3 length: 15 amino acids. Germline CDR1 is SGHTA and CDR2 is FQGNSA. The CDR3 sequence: CASSLQGNPQETQYF. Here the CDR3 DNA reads TGTGCCAGCAGCCTACAGGGTAATCCACAAGAGACCCAGTACTTC.

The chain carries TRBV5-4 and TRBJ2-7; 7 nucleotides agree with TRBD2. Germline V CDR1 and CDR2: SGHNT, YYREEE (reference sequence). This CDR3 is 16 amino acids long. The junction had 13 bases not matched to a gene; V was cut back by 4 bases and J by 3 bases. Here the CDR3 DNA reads TGTGCCAGCAGCCCGGATCGGGTCGGGGGGTTCTACGAGCAGTACTTC. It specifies CASSPDRVGGFYEQYF.

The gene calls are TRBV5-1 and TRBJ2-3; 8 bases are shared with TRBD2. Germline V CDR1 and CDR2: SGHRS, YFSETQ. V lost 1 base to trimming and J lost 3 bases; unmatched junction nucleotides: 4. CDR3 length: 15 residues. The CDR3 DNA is TGCGCCAGCAGCTTGTTGCGGGGGGCAACAGATACGCAGTATTTT. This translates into CASSLLRGATDTQYF. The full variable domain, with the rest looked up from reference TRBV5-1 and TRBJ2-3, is KAGVTQTPRYLIKTRGQQVTLSCSPISGHRSVSWYQQTPGQGLQFLFEYFSETQRNKGNFPGRFSGRQFSNSRSEMNVSTLELGDSALYLCASSLLRGATDTQYFGPGTRLTVL.

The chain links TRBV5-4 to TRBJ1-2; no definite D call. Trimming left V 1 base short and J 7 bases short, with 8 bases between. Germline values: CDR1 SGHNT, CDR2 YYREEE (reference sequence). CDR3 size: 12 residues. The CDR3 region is CASSLTSGGYTF. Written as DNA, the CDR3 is TGTGCCAGCAGCTTGACCTCTGGTGGCTACACCTTC. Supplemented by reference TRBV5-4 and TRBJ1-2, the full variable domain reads ETGVTQSPTHLIKTRGQQVTLRCSSQSGHNTVSWYQQALGQGPQFIFQYYREEENGRGNFPPRFSGLQFPNYSSELNVNALELDDSALYLCASSLTSGGYTFGSGTRLTVV.

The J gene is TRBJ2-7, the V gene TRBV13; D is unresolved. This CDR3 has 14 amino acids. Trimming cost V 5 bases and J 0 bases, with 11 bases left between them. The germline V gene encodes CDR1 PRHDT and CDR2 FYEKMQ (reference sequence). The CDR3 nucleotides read TGTGCCAGCAGCCGCACCACTCGCTCCTACGAGCAGTACTTC. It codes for CASSRTTRSYEQYF.

The CDR3 bases are TGCGCCACCCAGGACGGCTGGGGTGGGGACACCGGGGAGCTGTTTTTT. This gives the protein CATQDGWGGDTGELFF. V usage is TRBV5-1 and J usage is TRBJ2-2; D is undetermined. The CDR3 spans 16 residues. V shed 9 bases and J shed 3 bases, with 21 bases lying between them. CDR1 and CDR2 from the germline V gene are SGHRS and YFSETQ.

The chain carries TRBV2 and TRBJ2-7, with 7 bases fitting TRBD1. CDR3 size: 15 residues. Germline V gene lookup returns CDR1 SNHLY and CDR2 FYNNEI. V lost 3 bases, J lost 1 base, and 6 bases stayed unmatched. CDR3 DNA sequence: TGTGCCAGCAGTGAGACAGGGTACCCGTCCTACGAGCAGTACTTC. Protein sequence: CASSETGYPSYEQYF. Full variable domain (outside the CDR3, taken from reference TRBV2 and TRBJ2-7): EPEVTQTPSHQVTQMGQEVILRCVPISNHLYFYWYRQILGQKVEFLVSFYNNEISEKSEIFDDQFSVERPDGSNFTLKIRSTKLEDSAMYFCASSETGYPSYEQYFGPGTRLTVT.

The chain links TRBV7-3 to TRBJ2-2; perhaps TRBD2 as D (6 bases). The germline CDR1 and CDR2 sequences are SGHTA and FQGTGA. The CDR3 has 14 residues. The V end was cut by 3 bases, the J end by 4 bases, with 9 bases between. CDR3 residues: CASSFTGGTGELFF. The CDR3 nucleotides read TGTGCCAGCAGCTTTACCGGGGGCACCGGGGAGCTGTTTTTT.

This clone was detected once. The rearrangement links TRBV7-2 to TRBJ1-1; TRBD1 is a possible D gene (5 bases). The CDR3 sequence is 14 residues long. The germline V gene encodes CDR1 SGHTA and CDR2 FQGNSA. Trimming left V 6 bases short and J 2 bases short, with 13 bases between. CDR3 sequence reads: CASSQSRVNTEAFF. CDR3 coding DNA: TGTGCCAGCAGTCAATCCAGGGTAAACACTGAAGCTTTCTTT.

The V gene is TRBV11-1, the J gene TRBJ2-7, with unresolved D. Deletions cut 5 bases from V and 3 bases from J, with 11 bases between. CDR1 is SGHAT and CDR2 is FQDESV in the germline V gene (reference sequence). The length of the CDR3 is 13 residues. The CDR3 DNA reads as TGTGCCAGCAGCCTGGGTAGGAGCTACGAGCAGTACTTC. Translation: CASSLGRSYEQYF.

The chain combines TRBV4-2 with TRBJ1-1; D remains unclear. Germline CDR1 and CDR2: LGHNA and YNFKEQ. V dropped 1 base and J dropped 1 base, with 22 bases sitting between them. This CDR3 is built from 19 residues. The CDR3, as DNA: TGTGCCAGCAGCCAAGCCCCTTTCCGATCGACGACGGGGAACACTGAAGCTTTCTTT. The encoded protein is CASSQAPFRSTTGNTEAFF.

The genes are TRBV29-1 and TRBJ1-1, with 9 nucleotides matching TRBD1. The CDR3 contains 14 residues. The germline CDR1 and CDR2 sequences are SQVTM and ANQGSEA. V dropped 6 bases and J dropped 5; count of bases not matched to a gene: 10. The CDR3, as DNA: TGCAGCGTAGTCCCGGGACAGGGTCGGACTGAAGCTTTCTTT. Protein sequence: CSVVPGQGRTEAFF.

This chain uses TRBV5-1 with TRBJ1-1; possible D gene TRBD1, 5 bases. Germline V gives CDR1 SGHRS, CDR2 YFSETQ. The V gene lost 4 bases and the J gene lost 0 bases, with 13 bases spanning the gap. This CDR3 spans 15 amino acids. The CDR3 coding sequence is TGCGCCAGCAGCCGGACATCCGAAATGAACACTGAAGCTTTCTTT. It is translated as CASSRTSEMNTEAFF.

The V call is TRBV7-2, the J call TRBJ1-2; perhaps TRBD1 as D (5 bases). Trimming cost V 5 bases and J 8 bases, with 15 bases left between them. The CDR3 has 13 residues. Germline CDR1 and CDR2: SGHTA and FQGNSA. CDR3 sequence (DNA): TGTGCCAGCAGCCCGGCCGGCCAGGGCGGCTACACCTTC. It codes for CASSPAGQGGYTF.

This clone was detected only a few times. The CDR3: CASSEQGGQDPQHF. CDR3 DNA sequence: TGTGCCAGCAGTGAACAGGGGGGGCAAGATCCCCAGCATTTT. This chain links TRBV6-1 with TRBJ1-5, with TRBD1 matching 7 bases. V shed 2 bases, J shed 10 bases, and the junction held 8 bases outside the gene matches. This CDR3 is built from 14 residues. Germline CDR1 reads MNHNS; CDR2 reads SASEGT.

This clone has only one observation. The DNA of the CDR3 is TGTGCCAGCAGCTTAAACGGACAGGGTGCCACTGAAGCTTTCTTT. Translating it yields CASSLNGQGATEAFF. This chain connects TRBV7-9 to TRBJ1-1; 8 bases align to TRBD1. The germline V gene has CDR1 SEHNR and CDR2 FQNEAQ (reference sequence). CDR3 length: 15 residues. V gave up 2 bases and J gave up 4 bases; unmatched junction bases: 6. Variable domain in full (rest from reference TRBV7-9 and TRBJ1-1): DTGVSQNPRHKITKRGQNVTFRCDPISEHNRLYWYRQTLGQGPEFLTYFQNEAQLEKSRLLSDRFSAERPKGSFSTLEIQRTEQGDSAMYLCASSLNGQGATEAFFGQGTRLTVV.

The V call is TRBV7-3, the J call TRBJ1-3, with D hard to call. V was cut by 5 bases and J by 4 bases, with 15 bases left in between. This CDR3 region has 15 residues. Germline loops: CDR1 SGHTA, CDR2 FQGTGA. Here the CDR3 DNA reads TGTGCCAGCAGCCTCTGGTCGGTTCTCGGAAACACCATATATTTT. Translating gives CASSLWSVLGNTIYF. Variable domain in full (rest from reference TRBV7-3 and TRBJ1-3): GAGVSQTPSNKVTEKGKYVELRCDPISGHTALYWYRQSLGQGPEFLIYFQGTGAADDSGLPNDRFFAVRPEGSVSTLKIQRTERGDSAVYLCASSLWSVLGNTIYFGEGSWLTVV.

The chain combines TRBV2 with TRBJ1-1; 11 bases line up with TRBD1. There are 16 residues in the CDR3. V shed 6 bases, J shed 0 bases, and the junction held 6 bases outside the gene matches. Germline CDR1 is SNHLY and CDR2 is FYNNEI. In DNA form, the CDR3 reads TGTGCCAGCAGCGGGACAGGGGGTAGCATGAACACTGAAGCTTTCTTT. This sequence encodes CASSGTGGSMNTEAFF.

CDR3 nucleotide sequence: TGTGCCGGTTACGACAGTGGGGGCAATCAGCCCCAGCATTTT. Its translation is CAGYDSGGNQPQHF. The chain is built from TRBV19 and TRBJ1-5, with D perhaps TRBD1 (5 bases). This CDR3 spans 14 amino acids. Germline V lookup: CDR1 LNHDA, CDR2 SQIVND (reference sequence). Trimming took off 11 bases at V and 2 bases at J, with 16 bases between the two ends.

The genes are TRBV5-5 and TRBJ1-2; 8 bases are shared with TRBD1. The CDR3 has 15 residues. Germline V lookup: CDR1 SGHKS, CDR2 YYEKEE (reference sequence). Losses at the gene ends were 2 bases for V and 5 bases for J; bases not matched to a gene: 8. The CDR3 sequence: CASSFYDRGEYGYTF. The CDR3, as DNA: TGTGCCAGCAGCTTTTACGACAGGGGTGAATATGGCTACACCTTC.